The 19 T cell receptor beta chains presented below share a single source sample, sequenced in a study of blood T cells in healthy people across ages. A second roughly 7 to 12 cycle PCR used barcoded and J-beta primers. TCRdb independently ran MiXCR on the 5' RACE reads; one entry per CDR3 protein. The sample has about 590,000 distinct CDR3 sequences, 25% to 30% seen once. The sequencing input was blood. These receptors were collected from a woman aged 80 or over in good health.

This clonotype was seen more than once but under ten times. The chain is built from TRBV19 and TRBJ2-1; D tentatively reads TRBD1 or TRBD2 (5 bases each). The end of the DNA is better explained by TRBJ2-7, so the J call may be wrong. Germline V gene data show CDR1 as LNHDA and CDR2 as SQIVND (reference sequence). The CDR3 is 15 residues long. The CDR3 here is CASSTGRGYYNEQYF. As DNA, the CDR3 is TGTGCCAGTAGTACGGGACGGGGATACTACAATGAGCAGTACTTC.

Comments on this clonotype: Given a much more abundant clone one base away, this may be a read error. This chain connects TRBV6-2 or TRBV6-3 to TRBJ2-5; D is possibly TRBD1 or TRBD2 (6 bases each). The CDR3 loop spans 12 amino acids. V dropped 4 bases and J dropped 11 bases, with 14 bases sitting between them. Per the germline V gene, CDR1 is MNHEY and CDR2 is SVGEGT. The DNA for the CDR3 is TGTGCCAGCAGTTCCGGGGGCGACAAGCAGTACTTC. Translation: CASSSGGDKQYF.

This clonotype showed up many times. CDR3 in DNA: TGTGCCAGCAGCGTAGGGCCGAAAAGCTCCTACGAGCAGTACTTC. This encodes CASSVGPKSSYEQYF. The rearrangement joins TRBV9 to TRBJ2-7; D is undetermined. The CDR3 length is 15 residues. The V end was cut by 0 bases, the J end by 0 bases, with 10 bases between. Germline CDR1 is SGDLS and CDR2 is YYNGEE.

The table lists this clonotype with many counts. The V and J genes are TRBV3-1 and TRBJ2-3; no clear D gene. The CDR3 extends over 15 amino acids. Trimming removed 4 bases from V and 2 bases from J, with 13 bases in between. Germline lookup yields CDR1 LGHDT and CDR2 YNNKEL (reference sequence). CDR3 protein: CASSPVLGPTDTQYF. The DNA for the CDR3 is TGTGCCAGCAGCCCGGTTTTAGGCCCCACAGATACGCAGTATTTT.

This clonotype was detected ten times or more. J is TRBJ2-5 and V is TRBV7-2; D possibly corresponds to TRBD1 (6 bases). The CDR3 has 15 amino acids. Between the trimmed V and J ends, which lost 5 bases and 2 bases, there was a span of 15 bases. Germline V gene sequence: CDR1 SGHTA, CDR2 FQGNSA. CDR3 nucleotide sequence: TGTGCCAGCAGCGCCGACTCCAGGGGTCAAGAGACCCAGTACTTC. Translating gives CASSADSRGQETQYF.

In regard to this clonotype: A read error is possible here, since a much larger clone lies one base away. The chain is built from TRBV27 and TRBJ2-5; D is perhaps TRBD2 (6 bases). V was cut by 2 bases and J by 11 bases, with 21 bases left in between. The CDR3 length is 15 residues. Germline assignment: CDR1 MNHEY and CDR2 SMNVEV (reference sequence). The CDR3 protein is CASSLRGYRGNEQYF. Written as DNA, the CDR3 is TGTGCCAGCAGTTTACGGGGGTATAGAGGCAATGAGCAGTACTTC.

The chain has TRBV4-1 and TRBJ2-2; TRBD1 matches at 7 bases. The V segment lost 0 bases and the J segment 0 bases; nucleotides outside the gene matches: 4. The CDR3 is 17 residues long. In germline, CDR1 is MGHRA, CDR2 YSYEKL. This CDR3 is CASSQEWQGANTGELFF. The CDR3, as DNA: TGCGCCAGCAGCCAAGAATGGCAGGGGGCGAACACCGGGGAGCTGTTTTTT.

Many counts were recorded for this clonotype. The CDR3 nucleotides are TGTGCCAGCAGTATCCCAGGGTCTGGGGCCAACGTCCTGACTTTC. This encodes CASSIPGSGANVLTF. The chain uses TRBV12-3 or TRBV12-4 and TRBJ2-6; TRBD1 might be the D (5 bases). Between the trimmed V and J ends, which lost 5 bases and 1 base, there was a span of 9 bases. This CDR3 comprises 15 residues.

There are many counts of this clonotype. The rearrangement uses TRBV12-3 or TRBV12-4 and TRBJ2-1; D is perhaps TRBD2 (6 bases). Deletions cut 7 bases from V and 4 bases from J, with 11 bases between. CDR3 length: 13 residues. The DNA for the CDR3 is TGTGCCAGCAACCTGGGGGGATACAATGAGCAGTTCTTC. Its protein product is CASNLGGYNEQFF.

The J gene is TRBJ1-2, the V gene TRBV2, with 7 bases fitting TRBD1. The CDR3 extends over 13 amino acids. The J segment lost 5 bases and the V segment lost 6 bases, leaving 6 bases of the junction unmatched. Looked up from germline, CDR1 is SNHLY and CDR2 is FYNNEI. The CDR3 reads CASRGTGEYGYTF. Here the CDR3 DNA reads TGTGCCAGCAGGGGAACAGGGGAATATGGCTACACCTTC.

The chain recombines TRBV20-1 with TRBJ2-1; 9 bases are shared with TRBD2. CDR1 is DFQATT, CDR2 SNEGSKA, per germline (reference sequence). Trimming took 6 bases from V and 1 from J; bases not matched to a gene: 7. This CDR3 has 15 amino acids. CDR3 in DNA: TGCAGTGCCGCCGCCCTAGCGGGGTCCTACAATGAGCAGTTCTTC. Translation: CSAAALAGSYNEQFF.

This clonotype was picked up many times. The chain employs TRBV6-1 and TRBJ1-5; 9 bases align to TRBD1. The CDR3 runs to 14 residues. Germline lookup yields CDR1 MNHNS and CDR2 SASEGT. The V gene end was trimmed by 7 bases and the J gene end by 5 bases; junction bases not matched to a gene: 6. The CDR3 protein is CASKPGQGDQPQHF. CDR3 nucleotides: TGTGCCAGCAAGCCGGGACAGGGAGATCAGCCCCAGCATTTT.

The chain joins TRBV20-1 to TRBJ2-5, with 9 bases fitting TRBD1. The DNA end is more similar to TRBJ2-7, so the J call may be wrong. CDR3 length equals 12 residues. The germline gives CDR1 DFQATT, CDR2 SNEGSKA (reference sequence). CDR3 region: CSAGTGSDEQYF. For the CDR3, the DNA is TGCAGTGCTGGGACAGGGAGCGACGAGCAGTACTTC.

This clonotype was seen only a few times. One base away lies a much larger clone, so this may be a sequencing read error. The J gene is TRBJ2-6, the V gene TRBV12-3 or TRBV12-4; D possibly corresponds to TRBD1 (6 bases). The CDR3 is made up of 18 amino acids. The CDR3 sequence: CASSPSTGISSGADVLTF. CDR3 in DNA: TGTGCCAGCAGTCCTTCCACAGGGATTAGCTCTGGGGCCGACGTCCTGACTTTC.

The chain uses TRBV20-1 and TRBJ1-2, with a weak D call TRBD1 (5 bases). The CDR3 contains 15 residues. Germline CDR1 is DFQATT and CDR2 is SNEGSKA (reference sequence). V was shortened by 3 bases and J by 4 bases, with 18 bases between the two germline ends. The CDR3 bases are TGCAGTGCTAGTCGCCGGAAAGGGGAGGTCTATGGCTACACCTTC. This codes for CSASRRKGEVYGYTF.

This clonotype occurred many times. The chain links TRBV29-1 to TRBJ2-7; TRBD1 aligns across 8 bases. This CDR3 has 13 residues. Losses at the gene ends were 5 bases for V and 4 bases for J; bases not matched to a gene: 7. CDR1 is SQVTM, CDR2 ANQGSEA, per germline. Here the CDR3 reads CSVYAGGEYEQYF. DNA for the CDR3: TGCAGCGTTTACGCAGGGGGCGAGTACGAGCAGTACTTC.

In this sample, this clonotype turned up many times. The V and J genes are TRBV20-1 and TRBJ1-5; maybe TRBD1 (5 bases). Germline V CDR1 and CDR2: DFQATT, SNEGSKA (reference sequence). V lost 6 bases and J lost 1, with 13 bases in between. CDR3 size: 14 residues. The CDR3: CSARTGVSNQPQHF. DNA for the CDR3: TGCAGTGCCAGAACAGGTGTAAGCAATCAGCCCCAGCATTTT.

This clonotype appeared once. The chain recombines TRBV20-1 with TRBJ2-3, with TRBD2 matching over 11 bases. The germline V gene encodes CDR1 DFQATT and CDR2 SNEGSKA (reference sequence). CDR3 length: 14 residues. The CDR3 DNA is TGCAGCGCCATAGCGGGAGGGAGGACAGATACGCAGTATTTT. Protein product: CSAIAGGRTDTQYF.

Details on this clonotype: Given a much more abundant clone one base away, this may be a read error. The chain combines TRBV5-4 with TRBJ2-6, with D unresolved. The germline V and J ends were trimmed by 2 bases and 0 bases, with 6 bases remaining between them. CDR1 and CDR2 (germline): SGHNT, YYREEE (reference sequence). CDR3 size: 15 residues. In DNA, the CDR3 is TGTGCCAGCAGCTTCGTCGTCTCTGGGGCCAACGTCCTGACTTTC. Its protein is CASSFVVSGANVLTF.